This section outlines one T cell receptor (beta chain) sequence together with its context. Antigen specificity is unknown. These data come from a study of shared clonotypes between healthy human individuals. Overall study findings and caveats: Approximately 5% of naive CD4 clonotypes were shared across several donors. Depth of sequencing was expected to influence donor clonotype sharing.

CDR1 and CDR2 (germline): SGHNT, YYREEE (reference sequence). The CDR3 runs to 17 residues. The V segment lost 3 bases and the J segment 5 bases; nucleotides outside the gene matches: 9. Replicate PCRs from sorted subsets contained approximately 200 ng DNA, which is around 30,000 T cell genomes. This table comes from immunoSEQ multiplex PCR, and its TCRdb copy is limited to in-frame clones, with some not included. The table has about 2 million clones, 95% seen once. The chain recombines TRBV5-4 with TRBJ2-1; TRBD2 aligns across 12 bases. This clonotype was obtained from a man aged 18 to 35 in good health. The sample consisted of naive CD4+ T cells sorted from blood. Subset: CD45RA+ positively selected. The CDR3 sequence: CASSSAERLAGDNEQFF. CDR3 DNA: TGTGCCAGCAGCTCTGCCGAACGACTAGCGGGGGACAATGAGCAGTTCTTC.